The text below deals with one TCR beta chain. No antigen is known for it. Sequencing used immunoSEQ multiplex PCR; TCRdb keeps in-frame clones, though not all of them. The sample has roughly 140,000 clones, approximately 90% seen once. The sample originates from a study of T cell responses to AZD1222 COVID-19 vaccine. V lost 3 bases to trimming and J lost 6 bases, with 9 bases between them. Germline V CDR1 and CDR2: DFQATT, SNEGSKA (reference sequence). The CDR3 length is 11 residues. Study-wide points: Two AZD1222 administrations were followed by greater Spike-specific TCR breadth and depth.

The rearrangement links TRBV20-1 to TRBJ2-7; tentatively, D is TRBD2 (7 bases). The sequence was obtained from an adult in good health. The specimen was peripheral blood, collected on day 0 of AZD1222 vaccination. CDR3 in amino acids: CSASGGREQYF. CDR3 DNA sequence: TGCAGTGCTAGCGGGGGGCGCGAGCAGTACTTC.